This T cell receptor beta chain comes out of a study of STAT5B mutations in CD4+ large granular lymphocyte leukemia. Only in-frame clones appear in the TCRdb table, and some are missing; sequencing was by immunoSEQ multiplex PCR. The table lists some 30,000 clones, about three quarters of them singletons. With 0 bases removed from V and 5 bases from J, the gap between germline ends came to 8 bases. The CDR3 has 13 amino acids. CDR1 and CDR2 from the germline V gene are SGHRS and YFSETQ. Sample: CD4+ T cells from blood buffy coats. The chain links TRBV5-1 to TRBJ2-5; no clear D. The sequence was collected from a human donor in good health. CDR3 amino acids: CASSLGVEETQYF. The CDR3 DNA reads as TGCGCCAGCAGCTTGGGGGTTGAGGAGACCCAGTACTTC.